Listed below are T cell receptor beta chains from one sample, sequenced in a study of early T cells in non-severe SARS-CoV-2 infection. TCRdb reanalysed the 5' RACE reads using MiXCR and keeps one entry per CDR3 protein. The sample includes roughly 56,000 distinct CDR3 sequences, roughly 8% of them seen just once. The sample taken for sequencing was whole blood. Source of these receptors: an adult who was a healthcare worker with PCR-confirmed SARS-CoV-2 infection or an uninfected control (not recorded which). Both conserved end residues are part of each CDR3. Each record gives: J gene, V gene, clone size, D gene, CDR3 protein, CDR3 DNA. A D gene is named only where the DNA matches it firmly. Clone size appears in some rows only: once, few, many, or a class for an expanded clone.

J: TRBJ2-6; V: TRBV4-1; size: many; D: -; CDR3: CASSQKNSGANVLTF; DNA: TGCGCCAGCAGCCAAAAGAACTCTGGGGCCAACGTCCTGACTTTC
J: TRBJ2-1; V: TRBV7-9; size: -; D: -; CDR3: CASSRGSNEQFF; DNA: TGTGCCAGCAGTAGGGGGTCCAATGAGCAGTTCTTC
J: TRBJ2-7; V: TRBV4-1; size: few; D: -; CDR3: CASTRFLPGAAPPYEQYF; DNA: TGCGCCAGCACCCGATTCTTACCGGGGGCCGCACCCCCCTACGAGCAGTACTTC
J: TRBJ2-7; V: TRBV5-1; size: -; D: -; CDR3: CASSLASEGYEQYF; DNA: TGCGCCAGCAGCTTGGCGTCAGAGGGGTACGAGCAGTACTTC
J: TRBJ2-7; V: TRBV28; size: -; D: TRBD1; CDR3: CASRRQGDEQYF; DNA: TGTGCCAGCAGAAGACAGGGGGACGAGCAGTACTTC
J: TRBJ2-1; V: TRBV27; size: many; D: -; CDR3: CASSFPGRYNEQFF; DNA: TGTGCCAGCAGTTTTCCGGGAAGATACAATGAGCAGTTCTTC
J: TRBJ2-7; V: TRBV6-2/TRBV6-3; size: many; D: -; CDR3: CASSYSIASGDYEQYF; DNA: TGTGCCAGCAGTTACTCGATAGCCTCAGGGGACTACGAGCAGTACTTC
J: TRBJ2-1; V: TRBV18; size: -; D: -; CDR3: CASSPKADFYNEQFF; DNA: TGTGCCAGCTCACCAAAGGCGGACTTTTACAATGAGCAGTTCTTC
J: TRBJ1-1; V: TRBV30; size: -; D: -; CDR3: CAWSSGGGNTEAFF; DNA: TGTGCCTGGAGTAGTGGGGGTGGAAACACTGAAGCTTTCTTT
J: TRBJ2-4; V: TRBV5-1; size: -; D: -; CDR3: CASSSELAKNIQYF; DNA: TGCGCCAGCAGCTCGGAATTAGCCAAAAACATTCAGTACTTC
J: TRBJ2-1; V: TRBV7-3; size: many; D: TRBD2; CDR3: CASSSLAGGNNEQFF; DNA: TGTGCCAGCAGCTCCTTAGCGGGAGGGAACAATGAGCAGTTCTTC
J: TRBJ1-3; V: TRBV7-8; size: -; D: -; CDR3: CASSQAQRGNTIYF; DNA: TGTGCCAGCAGCCAGGCCCAGCGGGGAAACACCATATATTTT
J: TRBJ2-2; V: TRBV12-3/TRBV12-4; size: few; D: -; CDR3: CASSLPYGRGAGELFF; DNA: TGTGCCAGCAGTCTCCCCTATGGGAGAGGAGCCGGGGAGCTGTTTTTT
J: TRBJ1-5; V: TRBV28; size: few; D: -; CDR3: CASTWGAWEPQHF; DNA: TGTGCCTCAACCTGGGGGGCTTGGGAGCCCCAGCATTTT
J: TRBJ1-5; V: TRBV6-1; size: -; D: TRBD1; CDR3: CASSEYAGGQPQHF; DNA: TGTGCCAGCAGTGAATATGCAGGGGGTCAGCCCCAGCATTTT
J: TRBJ2-1; V: TRBV5-1; size: -; D: -; CDR3: CASSLDARYNEQFF; DNA: TGCGCCAGCAGCTTGGACGCGAGGTACAATGAGCAGTTCTTC
J: TRBJ1-2; V: TRBV27; size: few; D: -; CDR3: CASSSRTLTNYGYTF; DNA: TGTGCCAGCAGTTCCCGGACACTTACGAACTATGGCTACACCTTC